Shown below are 14 T cell receptor beta chains from a single sample sequenced in a study of T cell clones after liver transplantation. Clones were sequenced by immunoSEQ multiplex PCR, and TCRdb holds only the in-frame ones, with some missing. Of 70,000 to 95,000 clones listed, roughly 85% are singletons. This sample comprised CD4+ T cells from blood, obtained at the 22-month timepoint. The receptors come from a human patient who received a liver transplant. The T cells may come from the graft donor.

This clone was observed once. The chain carries TRBV4-2 and TRBJ2-7; 9 bases map to TRBD1. Trimming removed 5 bases from V and 5 bases from J; junction bases left unmatched: 10. This CDR3 has 15 residues. Germline V lookup: CDR1 LGHNA, CDR2 YNFKEQ. CDR3: CASSETGQGRHEQYF. In DNA, the CDR3 is TGTGCCAGCAGCGAGACCGGACAGGGGAGGCACGAGCAGTACTTC.

The chain joins TRBV5-6 to TRBJ2-7, with D perhaps TRBD2 (6 bases). The CDR3 has 12 amino acids. Trimming stripped 3 bases from V and 4 bases from J, with 8 bases between. Germline CDR1 SGHDT, CDR2 YYEEEE. CDR3 nucleotides: TGTGCCAGCAGCTGGGGGACTTACGAGCAGTACTTC. As protein: CASSWGTYEQYF.

This chain joins TRBV7-9 and TRBJ2-6; TRBD1 matches at 7 bases. Unmatched junction bases numbered 13, after V lost 5 bases and J lost 0 bases. Per the germline V gene, CDR1 is SEHNR and CDR2 is FQNEAQ (reference sequence). The CDR3 runs to 19 residues. This CDR3 reads CASSRTLGQFSSGANVLTF. DNA of the CDR3: TGTGCCAGCAGCCGGACCTTGGGACAGTTCTCCTCTGGGGCCAACGTCCTGACTTTC.

V gene TRBV6-6 combines with J gene TRBJ2-3, with D possibly matching TRBD1 (5 bases). CDR1 is MNHNY and CDR2 is SVGAGI in the germline V gene (reference sequence). V lost 2 bases and J 0 bases, leaving 9 bases between the germline ends. The CDR3 has 15 amino acids. The CDR3 loop reads CASSYRGTSTDTQYF. The CDR3 DNA reads as TGTGCCAGCAGTTACAGGGGCACTAGCACAGATACGCAGTATTTT.

The V call is TRBV18, the J call TRBJ1-1; D remains ambiguous. This CDR3 comprises 15 residues. V lost 3 bases and J 1 base, leaving 12 bases between the germline ends. Germline V lookup: CDR1 KGHSH, CDR2 LQKENI. This CDR3 is CASSPLADPNTEAFF. The CDR3 region has the DNA TGTGCCAGCTCACCTTTGGCGGACCCGAACACTGAAGCTTTCTTT. Full variable domain (remainder filled in from reference TRBV18 and TRBJ1-1): NAGVMQNPRHLVRRRGQEARLRCSPMKGHSHVYWYRQLPEEGLKFMVYLQKENIIDESGMPKERFSAEFPKEGPSILRIQQVVRGDSAAYFCASSPLADPNTEAFFGQGTRLTVV.

The rearrangement joins TRBV4-1 to TRBJ1-1; 11 positions match TRBD1. The CDR3 extends over 14 amino acids. V dropped 4 bases and J dropped 4; count of bases not matched to a gene: 2. Germline V gives CDR1 MGHRA, CDR2 YSYEKL. The CDR3: CASSPGTGGTEAFF. CDR3 DNA sequence: TGCGCCAGCAGCCCCGGGACAGGGGGCACTGAAGCTTTCTTT.

This rearrangement joins TRBV19 to TRBJ2-3; D gene uncertain. Germline V gene lookup returns CDR1 LNHDA and CDR2 SQIVND (reference sequence). Trimming pared 3 bases from V and 4 bases from J, leaving 5 bases between. This CDR3 is 12 amino acids long. The CDR3 spells CASSMGSDTQYF. CDR3 coding DNA: TGTGCCAGTAGTATGGGTTCAGATACGCAGTATTTT.

The chain carries TRBV29-1 and TRBJ2-1; 9 positions agree with TRBD2. CDR1 and CDR2 from the germline V gene are SQVTM and ANQGSEA. This CDR3 has 14 amino acids. The V gene end was trimmed by 6 bases and the J gene end by 0 bases; junction bases not matched to a gene: 3. CDR3 DNA sequence: TGCAGCGTCGTAGCGGGGGACTCCTACAATGAGCAGTTCTTC. It codes for CSVVAGDSYNEQFF.

This clone appeared a single time. This rearrangement joins TRBV5-1 to TRBJ2-3, with TRBD2 matching over 9 bases. CDR1 and CDR2 (germline): SGHRS, YFSETQ. This CDR3 has 17 amino acids. The trim removed 4 bases at V and 0 bases at J, leaving 9 bases unmatched. In DNA form, the CDR3 reads TGCGCCAGCAGCCCCCGTTTAGCGGGGGATAGCACAGATACGCAGTATTTT. Translated, it gives CASSPRLAGDSTDTQYF. Full variable domain (rest looked up from reference TRBV5-1 and TRBJ2-3): KAGVTQTPRYLIKTRGQQVTLSCSPISGHRSVSWYQQTPGQGLQFLFEYFSETQRNKGNFPGRFSGRQFSNSRSEMNVSTLELGDSALYLCASSPRLAGDSTDTQYFGPGTRLTVL.

The genes are TRBV7-2 and TRBJ2-5; 7 bases align to TRBD1. The J call may be incorrect, as the DNA end agrees better with TRBJ2-7. CDR3 length: 16 amino acids. Germline loops: CDR1 SGHTA, CDR2 FQGNSA. CDR3 nucleotides: TGTGCCAGCAGCCAGATAGGACAGGAGAACTCCTACGAGCAGTACTTC. This gives the protein CASSQIGQENSYEQYF.

The rearrangement uses TRBV5-1 and TRBJ2-1, with D perhaps assigned TRBD1 or TRBD2 (5 bases each). Trimming took off 0 bases at V and 0 bases at J, with 10 bases between the two ends. The CDR3 runs to 16 residues. CDR1 is SGHRS and CDR2 is YFSETQ in the germline V gene. The CDR3 region has the DNA TGCGCCAGCAGCTTGGCAGGGACCTCCTCCTACAATGAGCAGTTCTTC. This codes for CASSLAGTSSYNEQFF.

This clone was counted only a few times. The J gene is TRBJ2-2, the V gene TRBV18; D uncertain. Trimming cost V 0 bases and J 4 bases, with 12 bases left between them. Germline V gives CDR1 KGHSH, CDR2 LQKENI. The CDR3 totals 16 residues. CDR3: CASSPPVASTTGELFF. DNA of the CDR3: TGTGCCAGCTCACCACCTGTTGCCAGCACCACCGGGGAGCTGTTTTTT.

The chain couples TRBV27 to TRBJ2-6; possible D gene TRBD1, 5 bases. Germline V gene lookup returns CDR1 MNHEY and CDR2 SMNVEV (reference sequence). The CDR3 is 16 residues long. V shed 5 bases and J shed 0 bases, with 11 bases lying between them. The CDR3 protein is CASSPRQSSGANVLTF. The CDR3 DNA follows: TGTGCCAGCAGTCCAAGACAGAGCTCTGGGGCCAACGTCCTGACTTTC.

The V gene is TRBV11-3, the J gene TRBJ2-1, with 9 positions matching TRBD2. The V segment lost 1 base and the J segment 8 bases; nucleotides outside the gene matches: 21. Germline V gene sequence: CDR1 SGHNT, CDR2 YENEEA. CDR3 length: 20 amino acids. In DNA, the CDR3 is TGTGCCAGCAGCTTAGGTGTCGGCGGGAGGGGGGTGTCGGTTATACATGAGCAGTTCTTC. Protein product: CASSLGVGGRGVSVIHEQFF. Filled out from reference TRBV11-3 and TRBJ2-1, the complete variable domain reads EAGVVQSPRYKIIEKKQPVAFWCNPISGHNTLYWYLQNLGQGPELLIRYENEEAVDDSQLPKDRFSAERLKGVDSTLKIQPAELGDSAVYLCASSLGVGGRGVSVIHEQFFGPGTRLTVL.